This is a list of T cell receptor beta chains from one sample in a study of T cells after yellow fever vaccination. TCRdb re-analysed the 5' RACE reads in MiXCR, keeping a single row per CDR3 protein. Of approximately 85,000 distinct CDR3 sequences in the sample, 10% to 15% were seen once. The sample was CD8+ T cells not binding an NS4B(214-222) dextramer, sorted from PBMCs, taken around 3 weeks after the first yellow fever vaccination. The source of these receptors is a man in his late teens or twenties who received the YFV17D yellow fever vaccine. CDR3s include the opening cysteine and the closing phenylalanine or tryptophan. The D gene is left open where the match is weak. Only part of the rows carry a size: once, few, many, or a class if the clone is expanded.

>TRBV19|TRBJ2-7|TRBD2|.
TGTGCCAGTACCCCTGGCGGGGGGCCGTCCTACGAGCAGTACTTC
CASTPGGGPSYEQYF
>TRBV12-3/TRBV12-4|TRBJ2-3|TRBD2|few
TGTGCCAGCAGTCCCCGGACTAGCGGGGGACTTACGCAGTATTTT
CASSPRTSGGLTQYF
>TRBV12-3/TRBV12-4|TRBJ2-5|TRBD2|.
TGTGCCAGCAGTTCTAGCGGGGGGCGAGGACCCCAAGAGACCCAGTACTTC
CASSSSGGRGPQETQYF
>TRBV12-3/TRBV12-4|TRBJ1-6|.|few
TGTGCCAGCAGTTTAAGGCAGGGATACGATAATTCACCCCTCCACTTT
CASSLRQGYDNSPLHF
>TRBV29-1|TRBJ2-7|.|few
TGCAGCGTTCGAGGTAGGAACGAGCAGTACTTC
CSVRGRNEQYF
>TRBV6-5|TRBJ1-4|.|few
TGTGCCAGCAGTTATGGGGAAAAACTGTTTTTT
CASSYGEKLFF
>TRBV6-4|TRBJ2-1|TRBD2|many
TGTGCCAGCAGTGACTCTCCTAGCGGGGGGGCCGATGAGCAGTTCTTC
CASSDSPSGGADEQFF
>TRBV20-1|TRBJ2-4|.|.
TGCAGTGCTAGGACCCAGACCCTAGCCAAAAACATTCAGTACTTC
CSARTQTLAKNIQYF
>TRBV4-1|TRBJ2-3|.|.
TGCGCCAGCAGCCAAGTGGTGCGCGACGTTAGCACAGATACGCAGTATTTT
CASSQVVRDVSTDTQYF
>TRBV6-5|TRBJ2-7|TRBD1|few
TGTGCCAGCAGTTATGGGACAGGGGCCCTCGAGCAGTACTTC
CASSYGTGALEQYF
>TRBV3-1|TRBJ2-2|.|many
TGTGCCAGCAGCCAGGGAGGCACCGGGGAGCTGTTTTTT
CASSQGGTGELFF
>TRBV10-3|TRBJ2-1|.|.
TGTGCCACCGTCTCTGGCGGAGGGACGACCAGTAAAAATGAGCAGTTCTTC
CATVSGGGTTSKNEQFF
>TRBV20-1|TRBJ2-1|.|.
TGCAGTGGGGAGGAGAATGAGCAGTTCTTC
CSGEENEQFF
>TRBV20-1|TRBJ1-2|.|few
TGCAGTGCTAGAGATCGTCTTCGGGAGCCATATGGCTACACCTTC
CSARDRLREPYGYTF
>TRBV6-4|TRBJ2-2|.|many
TGTGCCAGCAGTGACGGGACAAACACCGGGGAGCTGTTTTTT
CASSDGTNTGELFF
>TRBV14|TRBJ2-5|TRBD1|few
TGTGCCAGCAGCCAAGTTCCCGGACAGGGGGATGAGACCCAGTACTTC
CASSQVPGQGDETQYF
>TRBV2|TRBJ1-1|.|.
TGTGCCAGCAGTGGAGATCCGCTGAACACTGAAGCTTTCTTT
CASSGDPLNTEAFF
>TRBV5-1|TRBJ1-3|TRBD1|few
TGCGCCAGCAGCTTGGGACACAGGGGGAAAAACACCATATATTTT
CASSLGHRGKNTIYF
>TRBV4-1|TRBJ2-7|.|few
TGCGCCAGCAGCCTAAGACAGGCCGACGCCTACGAGCAGTACTTC
CASSLRQADAYEQYF
>TRBV6-2/TRBV6-3|TRBJ1-1|.|.
TGTGCCAGCAGTTCGGACCCTATTGAAGCTTTCTTT
CASSSDPIEAFF
>TRBV7-6|TRBJ2-5|.|.
TGTGCCAGCAGCTTGTTTAGCGTTGAGACCCAGTACTTC
CASSLFSVETQYF
>TRBV29-1|TRBJ2-7|TRBD2|.
TGCAGCGTGGAGGGGAGGGGTTTTTTCGGCGAGCAGTACTTC
CSVEGRGFFGEQYF
>TRBV20-1|TRBJ2-5|.|.
TGCAGTGCTAGAGTGGTGAATGTAGGGGTCCGGGAGACCCAGTACTTC
CSARVVNVGVRETQYF
>TRBV5-1|TRBJ1-1|.|many
TGCGCCAGCAGCTTGGCCAGCGCAGCTGAAGCTTTCTTT
CASSLASAAEAFF
>TRBV4-1|TRBJ2-1|TRBD1|few
TGCGCCAGCAGCCAACCCGGACAGGACTCCTACAATGAGCAGTTCTTC
CASSQPGQDSYNEQFF
>TRBV12-3/TRBV12-4|TRBJ2-3|.|.
TGTGCCAGCATGGGGACGAGTCATACGCAGTATTTT
CASMGTSHTQYF
>TRBV19|TRBJ2-7|TRBD1|few
TGTGCCAGTAGTCTCCGGGACAGGGATTACGAGCAGTACTTC
CASSLRDRDYEQYF
>TRBV29-1|TRBJ1-2|.|few
TGCAGCGTTGAAGGGTCCTCGGGGGGCTACACCTTC
CSVEGSSGGYTF
>TRBV3-1|TRBJ2-5|TRBD1|once
TGTGCCTCCTGCAAGCAGGATTTGGGACAGATAGGGCAAGAGACCCAGTACTTC
CASCKQDLGQIGQETQYF
>TRBV15|TRBJ1-5|TRBD1|.
TGTGCCACCAGCCCCGACAGGGGAAGGACTCAGCCCCAGCATTTT
CATSPDRGRTQPQHF
>TRBV4-3|TRBJ1-1|.|.
TGCGCCAGCAGCCAAGATAGTCTCGGTCCTTGGGAAGCTTTCTTT
CASSQDSLGPWEAFF
>TRBV4-3|TRBJ2-3|.|few
TGCGCCAGCAGCCCGAGGTTGATGTCATACACAGATACGCAGTATTTT
CASSPRLMSYTDTQYF
>TRBV7-8|TRBJ1-5|.|few
TGTGCCAGCAGCTTAGCAGGGGGATTTAATCAGCCCCAGCATTTT
CASSLAGGFNQPQHF
>TRBV19|TRBJ1-1|.|few
TGTGCCAGTAGTCCAGGTGGTAGGACTGAAGCTTTCTTT
CASSPGGRTEAFF
>TRBV27|TRBJ2-7|TRBD2|few
TGTGCCAGCAGTGGTAGCGGGCTAGTCTACGAGCAGTACTTC
CASSGSGLVYEQYF
>TRBV7-2|TRBJ2-5|.|few
TGTGCCAGCAGCTTAGCGGGGGGCTCGTGGGAGACCCAGTACTTC
CASSLAGGSWETQYF
>TRBV20-1|TRBJ2-7|TRBD2|.
TGCAGTGCTAGGGGGACTAACTCCTACGAGCAGTACTTC
CSARGTNSYEQYF
>TRBV7-9|TRBJ2-1|.|.
TGTGCCAGCAGCTCAGGCGGAGGAACACCCAATGAGCAGTTCTTC
CASSSGGGTPNEQFF
>TRBV20-1|TRBJ2-1|TRBD2|.
TGCAGTGCCTCAAGCGGGGGGGCCTTTGTTGGGACCTACAATGAGCAGTTCTTC
CSASSGGAFVGTYNEQFF
>TRBV4-1|TRBJ1-1|.|.
TGCGCCAGCAGCCAAGATCTATCCAGGAGGGGCACTGAAGCTTTCTTT
CASSQDLSRRGTEAFF
>TRBV20-1|TRBJ2-7|TRBD1|.
TGCAGTGCTACTTACAGGGGGCGTTCCTACGAGCAGTACTTC
CSATYRGRSYEQYF
>TRBV6-5|TRBJ2-7|.|.
TGTGCCAGCAGTTACTCTCGATCCTTACGCGGGGTCGACGAGCAGTACTTC
CASSYSRSLRGVDEQYF
>TRBV5-1|TRBJ1-1|.|.
TGCGCCAGCAGCCGGGCAGACGTCAACACTGAAGCTTTCTTT
CASSRADVNTEAFF
>TRBV5-5|TRBJ2-2|.|few
TGTGCCAGCAGCTTGAGGTCATTCTCCGCGAACACCGGGGAGCTGTTTTTT
CASSLRSFSANTGELFF
>TRBV4-1|TRBJ1-2|.|.
TGCGCCAGCAGCCAAGAACAGGGCCTGGACTATGGCTACACCTTC
CASSQEQGLDYGYTF
>TRBV12-3/TRBV12-4|TRBJ2-1|TRBD2|few
TGTGCCACCTCGCCCCTTAGCGGGGTTATTAATGAGCAGTTCTTC
CATSPLSGVINEQFF
>TRBV19|TRBJ2-2|TRBD2|once
TGTGCCAGTAGTACCGGTGGGGACGGGGGGTCTGCCGGGGAGCTGTTTTTT
CASSTGGDGGSAGELFF
>TRBV6-5|TRBJ1-1|TRBD1|few
TGTGCCAGCAGTTACTCGCGGACAGGGGCTAAAGAAGCTTTCTTT
CASSYSRTGAKEAFF